This T cell receptor beta chain was observed in a study of cytotoxic CD8 clonotypes in ibrutinib-treated CLL. About the research overall: Enrolment comprised around 11 relapsed/refractory and more than 14 treatment-naive patients; 17 to 18 were IGHV unmutated. The samples contained around 250,000 productive templates on average. They also contained an average of about 90,000 productive rearrangements.

This table comes from immunoSEQ multiplex PCR, and its TCRdb copy is limited to in-frame clones, with some not included. The table has about 15,000 clones, 70% to 90% seen once. In germline, CDR1 is MDHEN, CDR2 SYDVKM. V lost 6 bases and J 4 bases, leaving 16 bases between the germline ends. The CDR3 contains 16 residues. In regard to this clone: Antigen specificity is unknown.

Study-wide results and limits: Clonotypes that were public were uncommon, and they contracted or stayed stable on treatment. Sustained-remission patients were sampled at different times than progressing patients were.

This receptor was identified in a human donor with chronic lymphocytic leukemia. The sequencing used PBMCs, collected before ibrutinib treatment. The chain joins TRBV28 to TRBJ2-6; no reliable D call. For the CDR3, the DNA is TGTGCCAGCAGCGTTCTACCCGGCTCGGGGGCCAACGTCCTGACTTTC. It specifies CASSVLPGSGANVLTF.